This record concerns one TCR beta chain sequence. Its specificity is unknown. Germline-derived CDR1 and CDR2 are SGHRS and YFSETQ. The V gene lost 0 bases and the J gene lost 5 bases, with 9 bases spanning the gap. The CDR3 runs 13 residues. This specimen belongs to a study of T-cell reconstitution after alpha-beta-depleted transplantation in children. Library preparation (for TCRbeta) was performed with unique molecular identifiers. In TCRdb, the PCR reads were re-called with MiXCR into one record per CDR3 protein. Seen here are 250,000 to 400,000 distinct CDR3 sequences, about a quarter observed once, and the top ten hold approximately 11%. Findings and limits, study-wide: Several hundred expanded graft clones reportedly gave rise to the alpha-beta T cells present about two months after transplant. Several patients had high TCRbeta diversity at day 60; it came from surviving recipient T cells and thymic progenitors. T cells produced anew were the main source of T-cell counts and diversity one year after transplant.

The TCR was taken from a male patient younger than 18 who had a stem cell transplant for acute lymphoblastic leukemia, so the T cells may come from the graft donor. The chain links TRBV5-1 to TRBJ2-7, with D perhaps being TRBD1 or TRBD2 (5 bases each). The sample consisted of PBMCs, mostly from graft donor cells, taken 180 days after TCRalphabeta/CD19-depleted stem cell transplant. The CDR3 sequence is CASSLVSGHEQYF. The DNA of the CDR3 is TGCGCCAGCAGCTTGGTTTCGGGACACGAGCAGTACTTC.